Sequencing of this T cell receptor (beta chain) was carried out in a study of T cells in Graves' hyperthyroidism and ophthalmopathy. Diagnostic decisions used clinical symptoms, serum thyroxine and TRAb, thyroid ultrasound and orbital computed tomography. The source of the PBMCs was approximately 9.5 ml of fresh peripheral blood. To note about this clonotype: What it binds is not known. One end of the junction fails to match germline, which may point to a read error.

RNA transcripts served as the template for amplifying TCR beta CDR3 regions. HTBI primers were the set used in a first-round RT-PCR of the TCR CDR3. TCRdb re-called the multiplex PCR reads with MiXCR, one entry per CDR3 protein. This sample has 300,000 to 450,000 distinct CDR3 sequences, with approximately 15% found just once. Study-wide findings and caveats: Ophthalmopathy cases were set apart from stable hyperthyroidism by a 13 V-J model.

This CDR3 contains 17 residues. Germline-derived CDR1 and CDR2 are DFQATT and SNEGSKA (reference sequence). This chain uses TRBV20-1 with TRBJ2-4; D uncertain. The sample comprised blood. The TCR was taken from a woman aged 30 to 39 with Graves' ophthalmopathy. The CDR3 is CGARDPLTGGNKNIQYF. CDR3 nucleotide sequence: TGCGGTGCTAGAGATCCCCTGACTGGCGGCAACAAAAACATTCAGTACTTC.